Here is one T cell receptor (beta chain) with its context. Its specificity is not known. CDR3 length equals 14 residues. From germline, CDR1 is LGHDT and CDR2 YNNKEL (reference sequence). These data come from a study of T cells expressing NK-cell markers. Overall study: All TCR beta repertoires analysed originated from sorted CD3+CD56+NKG2C+, CD3+CD56+NKG2C- and CD3+CD56-NKG2C+ T cells.

Findings and caveats of the study: NKG2C+ dominant clonotypes from 5 to 7 donors made up roughly 1.0-7.5% of CD8+ T cells. Leadership of the CD3+CD56-NKG2C+ fraction also belonged to these clonotypes in four donors.

cDNA encoding TCR beta was synthesized via 5'RACE template switching incorporating UMIs. TCRdb reanalyzed the 5' RACE reads, giving one entry per CDR3 protein sequence and no DNA. Its table records about 460,000 distinct CDR3 sequences. The gene calls are TRBV3-1 and TRBJ1-2. Material: blood T cells: a sorted CD56 or NKG2C T cell subset, CD4+ or CD8+ T cells, or bulk PBMC T cells (not recorded which). The receptor was isolated from a woman aged 45-59 years in good health. The CDR3 spells CASSQDRSAYGYTF.